Below are 16 T cell receptor beta chains sequenced from a single sample in a study of T cell repertoires in cytomegalovirus infection. TCRdb processed the reads anew with MiXCR; each CDR3 protein has one entry. The sample yields a few hundred thousand distinct CDR3 sequences, approximately 26% seen once. Sequencing was done on a sample of PBMCs. These receptor sequences come from a human donor in good health (CMV status not recorded). Some clones in this sample may be carry-over from other donors' samples.

CDR3 DNA: TGTGCCAGCAGCTCGGACGTGGGGTTTCAGTACTTC. Translated, it gives CASSSDVGFQYF. This rearrangement joins TRBV11-2 to TRBJ2-4; D is unresolved. CDR1 is SGHAT and CDR2 is FQNNGV in the germline V gene. V shed 4 bases and J shed 11 bases, with 12 bases lying between them. This CDR3 region has 12 residues.

This clonotype has just a few counts. This sequence joins TRBV12-3 or TRBV12-4 and TRBJ1-5, with 10 bases aligning to TRBD1. This CDR3 spans 15 amino acids. J was trimmed by 5 bases and V by 5 bases; bases with no gene match: 6. CDR3 coding DNA: TGTGCCAGCAGTCCAGGACAGGGGGTGGATCAGCCCCAGCATTTT. Translated: CASSPGQGVDQPQHF.

CDR3 loop: CASSLGGRNEKLFF. The CDR3 DNA is TGTGCCAGCAGCTTAGGTGGGCGCAATGAAAAACTGTTTTTT. V is TRBV7-2 and J is TRBJ1-4, with D hard to call. Germline-derived CDR1 and CDR2 are SGHTA and FQGNSA. The V and J ends lost 1 base and 5 bases respectively, with 8 bases between them. The CDR3 covers 14 residues.

In the case of this clonotype: Possible read error: a much larger clone is one base away. Lacking the conserved final phenylalanine or tryptophan, this CDR3 likely reflects a read error. The chain recombines TRBV7-2 with TRBJ2-1; possibly TRBD1 for D (6 bases). CDR1 and CDR2 from the germline V gene are SGHTA and FQGNSA. The CDR3 spans 14 residues. Between the trimmed V and J ends, which lost 3 bases and 5 bases, there was a span of 11 bases. The CDR3 region has the DNA TGTGCCAGCAGCTTTAGGCGGACAGACAATGAGCAGTTCTTG. It encodes CASSFRRTDNEQFL.

The chain has TRBV20-1 and TRBJ1-2; TRBD1 might be the D (6 bases). The CDR3 spans 12 residues. Trimming cost V 6 bases and J 5 bases, with 13 bases left between them. The germline CDR1 and CDR2 sequences are DFQATT and SNEGSKA (reference sequence). CDR3 nucleotides: TGCAGTGCGTTTGAGGGGGGATATGGCTACACCTTC. Its protein is CSAFEGGYGYTF.

V usage is TRBV7-9 and J usage is TRBJ2-7, with 14 bases identical to TRBD2. J was trimmed by 6 bases and V by 4 bases; bases with no gene match: 5. The CDR3 has 15 amino acids. CDR1 and CDR2 from the germline V gene are SEHNR and FQNEAQ (reference sequence). This CDR3 reads CASSSRLAGGGEQYV. For the CDR3, the DNA is TGTGCCAGCAGCTCCCGACTAGCGGGAGGGGGCGAGCAGTACGTC.

This clonotype was picked up a small number of times. This rearrangement joins TRBV7-9 to TRBJ2-7, with TRBD2 as a possible D gene (6 bases). The CDR3 loop spans 14 amino acids. V lost 1 base to trimming and J lost 3 bases, with 10 bases between them. Looked up from germline, CDR1 is SEHNR and CDR2 is FQNEAQ (reference sequence). CDR3: CASSLEEGYYEQYF. CDR3 in DNA: TGTGCCAGCAGCTTAGAGGAGGGATACTACGAGCAGTACTTC.

This clonotype has at least ten counts. The CDR3 loop reads CASSLEMTYGYTF. DNA for the CDR3: TGTGCCAGCAGCTTAGAAATGACTTATGGCTACACCTTC. The chain joins TRBV7-2 to TRBJ1-2; D is undetermined. This CDR3 is built from 13 residues. V shed 1 base and J shed 5 bases, with 8 bases lying between them. Germline CDR1 and CDR2: SGHTA and FQGNSA.

The rearrangement links TRBV7-3 to TRBJ2-1; 7 positions agree with TRBD1. Germline trimming cut 4 bases from V and 0 bases from J; bases unmatched to any gene: 6. The germline V gene encodes CDR1 SGHTA and CDR2 FQGTGA. The CDR3 is 16 amino acids. CDR3 nucleotide sequence: TGTGCCAGCAGCTCATGGGGACAGAGCTCCTACAATGAGCAGTTCTTC. Translating gives CASSSWGQSSYNEQFF.

The chain couples TRBV7-4 to TRBJ2-5; either TRBD1 or TRBD2 may fit D (5 bases each). The CDR3 consists of 14 residues. The ends were cut back, 5 bases at V and 1 base at J, with 11 bases in the middle. Looked up from germline, CDR1 is SGHVT and CDR2 is SQSDAQ. CDR3 region: CASSHPGLQETQYF. DNA for the CDR3: TGTGCCAGCAGCCATCCGGGGCTCCAAGAGACCCAGTACTTC.

This clonotype was seen a handful of times. The chain carries TRBV20-1 and TRBJ1-5; D perhaps matches TRBD1 (6 bases). The CDR3 has 14 amino acids. V was cut by 6 bases and J by 2 bases, with 14 bases left in between. Per the germline V gene, CDR1 is DFQATT and CDR2 is SNEGSKA (reference sequence). The CDR3 region has the DNA TGCAGTGCCAGGGGAGGGATAGGCAATCAGCCCCAGCATTTT. Its translation: CSARGGIGNQPQHF.

This clonotype has a handful of counts. This chain joins TRBV7-2 and TRBJ2-5, with 9 bases matching TRBD2. From germline, CDR1 is SGHTA and CDR2 FQGNSA. V lost 5 bases, J lost 3 bases, and 13 bases stayed unmatched. The CDR3 has 17 residues. The CDR3 is CASSRWAGGTIKETQYF. The CDR3 DNA follows: TGTGCCAGCAGCCGATGGGCGGGAGGGACCATAAAAGAGACCCAGTACTTC.

This clonotype was seen more than once but under ten times. This chain uses TRBV14 with TRBJ2-3, with 7 positions matching TRBD1. The ends lost 2 bases at V and 8 bases at J; junction bases unmatched: 7. This CDR3 is built from 14 residues. In germline, CDR1 is SGHDN, CDR2 FVKESK. CDR3 coding DNA: TGTGCCAGCAGCCAATCCAGCAGGGACAGTACGCAGTATTTT. It codes for CASSQSSRDSTQYF.

The chain links TRBV6-2 or TRBV6-3 to TRBJ2-7, with 12 bases matching TRBD1. CDR1 MNHEY and CDR2 SVGEGT come from the germline V gene. The CDR3 runs to 15 residues. V lost 5 bases, J lost 2 bases, and 4 bases stayed unmatched. CDR3 loop: CASSGTGGFTYEQYF. The CDR3 DNA reads TGTGCCAGCAGTGGGACAGGGGGCTTTACCTACGAGCAGTACTTC.

The chain is built from TRBV2 and TRBJ2-1; tentative D call: TRBD2 (5 bases). Per germline, CDR1 SNHLY and CDR2 FYNNEI. Trimming pared 9 bases from V and 6 bases from J, leaving 18 bases between. The CDR3 covers 14 residues. The CDR3 coding sequence is TGTGCCAGGGGTAGGACTCCTCCCGGCAATGAGCAGTTCTTC. Residues: CARGRTPPGNEQFF.

This clonotype turned up a few times. The V and J genes are TRBV5-6 and TRBJ2-7, with 13 bases matching TRBD2. Germline V gene data show CDR1 as SGHDT and CDR2 as YYEEEE. Losses at the gene ends were 3 bases for V and 5 bases for J; bases not matched to a gene: 8. CDR3 length: 16 amino acids. The CDR3 region is CASSWRTSGSRNEQYF. In DNA, the CDR3 is TGTGCCAGCAGCTGGAGGACTAGCGGGAGTCGTAACGAGCAGTACTTC.